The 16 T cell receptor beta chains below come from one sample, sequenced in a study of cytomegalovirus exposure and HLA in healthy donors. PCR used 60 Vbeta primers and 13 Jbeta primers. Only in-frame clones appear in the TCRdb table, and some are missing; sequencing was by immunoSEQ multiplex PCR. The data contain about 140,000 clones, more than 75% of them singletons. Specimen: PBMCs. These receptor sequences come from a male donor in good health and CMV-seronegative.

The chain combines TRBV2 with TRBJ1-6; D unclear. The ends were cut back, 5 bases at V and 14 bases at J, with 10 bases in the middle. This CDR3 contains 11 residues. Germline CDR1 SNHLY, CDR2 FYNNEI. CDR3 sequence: CASSSQFTLHF. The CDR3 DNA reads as TGTGCCAGCAGTTCCCAATTCACCCTCCACTTT.

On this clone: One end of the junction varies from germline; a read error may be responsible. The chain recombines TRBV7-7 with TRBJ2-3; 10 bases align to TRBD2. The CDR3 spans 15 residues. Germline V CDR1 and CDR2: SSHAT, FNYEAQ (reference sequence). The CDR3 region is CASSRSGTSVDTQYF. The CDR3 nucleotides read TGTGCTAGCAGCCGATCCGGGACTAGCGTAGATACGCAGTATTTT.

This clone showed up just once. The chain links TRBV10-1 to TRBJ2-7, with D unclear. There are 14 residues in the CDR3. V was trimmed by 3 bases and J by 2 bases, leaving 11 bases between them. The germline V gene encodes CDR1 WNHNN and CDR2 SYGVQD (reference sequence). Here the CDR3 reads CASSEVLYPYEQYF. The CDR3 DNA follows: TGCGCCAGCAGTGAAGTCCTCTACCCCTACGAGCAGTACTTC.

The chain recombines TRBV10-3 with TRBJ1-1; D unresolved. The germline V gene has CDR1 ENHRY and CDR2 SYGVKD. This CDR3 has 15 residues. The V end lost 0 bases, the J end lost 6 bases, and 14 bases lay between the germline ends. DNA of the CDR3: TGTGCCATCAGTGAGTCTGGGCCGACACTCTCTGAAGCTTTCTTT. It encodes CAISESGPTLSEAFF.

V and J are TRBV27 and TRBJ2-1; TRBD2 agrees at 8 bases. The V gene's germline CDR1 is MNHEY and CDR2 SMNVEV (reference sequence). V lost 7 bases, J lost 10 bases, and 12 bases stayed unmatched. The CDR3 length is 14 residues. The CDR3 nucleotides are TGTGCCAGCACCCCGGGACTAGTAAGTCGGGAGCAGTTCTTC. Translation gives CASTPGLVSREQFF.

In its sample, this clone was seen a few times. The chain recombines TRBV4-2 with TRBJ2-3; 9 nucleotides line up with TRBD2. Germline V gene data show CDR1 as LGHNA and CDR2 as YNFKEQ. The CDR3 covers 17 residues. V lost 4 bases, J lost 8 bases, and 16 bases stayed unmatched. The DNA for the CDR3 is TGTGCCAGCAGCCCTGATCAAAGCGGGGGGATCACACCTACGCAGTATTTT. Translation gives CASSPDQSGGITPTQYF.

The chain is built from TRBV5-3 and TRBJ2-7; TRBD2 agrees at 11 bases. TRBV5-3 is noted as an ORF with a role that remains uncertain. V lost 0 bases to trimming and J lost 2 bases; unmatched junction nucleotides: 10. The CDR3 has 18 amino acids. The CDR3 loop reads CARSLGGVTSGATYEQYF. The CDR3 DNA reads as TGTGCCAGAAGCTTGGGAGGGGTGACTAGCGGGGCCACCTACGAGCAGTACTTC.

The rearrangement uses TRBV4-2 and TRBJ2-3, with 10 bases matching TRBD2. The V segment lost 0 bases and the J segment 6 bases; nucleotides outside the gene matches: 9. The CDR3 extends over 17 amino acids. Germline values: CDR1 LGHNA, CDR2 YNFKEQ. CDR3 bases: TGTGCCAGCAGCCAAGATATCACTAGCGGGGAATTCGATACGCAGTATTTT. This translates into CASSQDITSGEFDTQYF.

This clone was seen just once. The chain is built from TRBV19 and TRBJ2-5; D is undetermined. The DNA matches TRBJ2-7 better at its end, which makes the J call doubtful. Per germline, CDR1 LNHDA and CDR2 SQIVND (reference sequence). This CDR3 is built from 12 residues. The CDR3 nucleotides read TGTGCCAGTAGTAGCGGATCCTACGAGCAGTACTTC. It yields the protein CASSSGSYEQYF.

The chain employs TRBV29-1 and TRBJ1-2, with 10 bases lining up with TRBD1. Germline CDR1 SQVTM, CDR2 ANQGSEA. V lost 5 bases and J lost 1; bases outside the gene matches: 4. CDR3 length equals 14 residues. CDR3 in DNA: TGCAGCGTTCATGGGACAGGGGATAACTATGGCTACACCTTC. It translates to CSVHGTGDNYGYTF.

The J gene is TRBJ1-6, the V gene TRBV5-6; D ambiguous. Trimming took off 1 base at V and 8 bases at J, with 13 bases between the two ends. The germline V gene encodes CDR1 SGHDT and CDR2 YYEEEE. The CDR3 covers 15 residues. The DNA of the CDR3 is TGTGCCAGCAGCTTGTGGGCTGCCAGGTATTCACCCCTCCACTTT. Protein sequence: CASSLWAARYSPLHF.

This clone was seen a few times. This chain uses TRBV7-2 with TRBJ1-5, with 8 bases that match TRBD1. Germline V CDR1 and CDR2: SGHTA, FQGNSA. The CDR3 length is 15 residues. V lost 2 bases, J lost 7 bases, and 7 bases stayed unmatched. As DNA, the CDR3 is TGTGCCAGCAGCTTAATAGCGGCAGGGGGCCAGCCCCAGCATTTT. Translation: CASSLIAAGGQPQHF.

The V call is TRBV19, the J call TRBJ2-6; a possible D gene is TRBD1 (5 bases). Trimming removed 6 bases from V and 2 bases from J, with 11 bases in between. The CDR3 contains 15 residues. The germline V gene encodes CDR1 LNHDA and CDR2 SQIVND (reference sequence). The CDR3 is CASSSTVPGANVLTF. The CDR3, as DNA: TGTGCCAGTAGCTCGACAGTGCCTGGGGCCAACGTCCTGACTTTC.

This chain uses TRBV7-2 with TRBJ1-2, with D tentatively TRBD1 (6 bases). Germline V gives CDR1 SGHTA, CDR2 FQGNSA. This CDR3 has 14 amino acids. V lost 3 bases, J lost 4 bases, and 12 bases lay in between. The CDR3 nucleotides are TGTGCCAGCAGCTTCGGGGGGCATGGCTATGGCTACACCTTC. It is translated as CASSFGGHGYGYTF.

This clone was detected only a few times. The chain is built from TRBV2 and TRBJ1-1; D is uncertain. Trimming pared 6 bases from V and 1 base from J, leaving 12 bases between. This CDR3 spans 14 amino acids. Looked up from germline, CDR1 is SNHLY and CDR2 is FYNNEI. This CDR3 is CASSIQRKNTEAFF. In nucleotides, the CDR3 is TGTGCCAGCAGCATACAGAGAAAGAACACTGAAGCTTTCTTT.

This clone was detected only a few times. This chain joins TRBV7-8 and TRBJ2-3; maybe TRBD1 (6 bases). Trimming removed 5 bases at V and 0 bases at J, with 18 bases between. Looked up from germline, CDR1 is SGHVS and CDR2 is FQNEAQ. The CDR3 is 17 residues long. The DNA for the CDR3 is TGTGCCAGCAGCCCTGATGCAGGGGCGACCAGCACAGATACGCAGTATTTT. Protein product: CASSPDAGATSTDTQYF.